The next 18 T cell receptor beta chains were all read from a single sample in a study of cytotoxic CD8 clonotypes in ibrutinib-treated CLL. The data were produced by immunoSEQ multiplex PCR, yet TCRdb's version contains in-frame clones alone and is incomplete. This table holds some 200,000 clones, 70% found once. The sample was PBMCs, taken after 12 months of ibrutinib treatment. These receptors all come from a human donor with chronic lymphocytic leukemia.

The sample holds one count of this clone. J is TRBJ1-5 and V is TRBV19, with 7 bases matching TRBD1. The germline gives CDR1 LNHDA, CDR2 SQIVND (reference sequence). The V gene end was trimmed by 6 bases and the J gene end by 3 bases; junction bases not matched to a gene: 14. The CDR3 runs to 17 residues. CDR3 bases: TGTGCCAGTAGGATCCGCTCACTAGGACAGGCCAATCAGCCCCAGCATTTT. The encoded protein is CASRIRSLGQANQPQHF.

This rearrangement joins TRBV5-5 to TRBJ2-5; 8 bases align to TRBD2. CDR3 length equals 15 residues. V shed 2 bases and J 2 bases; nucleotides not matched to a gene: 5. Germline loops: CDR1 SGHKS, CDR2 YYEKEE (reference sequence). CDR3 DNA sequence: TGTGCCAGCAGCTTAAGGACTAGCATACAAGAGACCCAGTACTTC. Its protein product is CASSLRTSIQETQYF.

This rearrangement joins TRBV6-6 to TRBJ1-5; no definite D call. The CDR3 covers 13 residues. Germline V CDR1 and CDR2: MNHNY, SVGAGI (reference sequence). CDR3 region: CGASDVGNQPQHF. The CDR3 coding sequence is TGTGGGGCTTCCGACGTCGGCAATCAGCCCCAGCATTTT.

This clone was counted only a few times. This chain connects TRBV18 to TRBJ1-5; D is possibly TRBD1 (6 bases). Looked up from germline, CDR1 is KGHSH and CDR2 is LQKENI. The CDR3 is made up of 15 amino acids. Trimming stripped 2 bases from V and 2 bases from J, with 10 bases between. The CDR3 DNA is TGTGCCAGCTCACCAGGGCGACAGGGCAATCAGCCCCAGCATTTT. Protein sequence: CASSPGRQGNQPQHF.

The CDR3 nucleotides read TGTGCCTGGATTCAAACCGGGACAGGGGGCCTTGGCTACACCTTC. It is translated as CAWIQTGTGGLGYTF. This sequence joins TRBV30 and TRBJ1-2; TRBD1 aligns across 12 bases. The CDR3 runs 15 residues. From germline, CDR1 is GTSNPN and CDR2 SVGIG (reference sequence). J lost 7 bases, V lost 4 bases, and 10 bases had no gene match.

CDR3 protein: CASSLGGQGTYEQYF. The CDR3 DNA sequence: TGCGCCAGCAGCTTGGGGGGACAGGGAACCTACGAGCAGTACTTC. The rearrangement uses TRBV5-1 and TRBJ2-7; 9 positions agree with TRBD1. CDR3 length: 15 residues. Germline-derived CDR1 and CDR2 are SGHRS and YFSETQ. The trim removed 0 bases at V and 2 bases at J, leaving 3 bases unmatched.

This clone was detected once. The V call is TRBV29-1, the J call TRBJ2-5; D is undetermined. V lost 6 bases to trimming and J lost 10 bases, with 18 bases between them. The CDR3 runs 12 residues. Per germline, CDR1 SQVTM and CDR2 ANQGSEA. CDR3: CSVAVIDLRQYF. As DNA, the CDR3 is TGCAGCGTCGCCGTAATTGACTTACGCCAGTACTTC.

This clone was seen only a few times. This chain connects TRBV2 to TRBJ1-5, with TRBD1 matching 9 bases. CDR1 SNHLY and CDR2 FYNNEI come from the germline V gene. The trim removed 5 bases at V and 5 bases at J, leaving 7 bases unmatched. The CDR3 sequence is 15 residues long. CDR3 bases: TGTGCCAGCAGTTACGGGACAGGGAGTTATCAGCCCCAGCATTTT. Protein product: CASSYGTGSYQPQHF.

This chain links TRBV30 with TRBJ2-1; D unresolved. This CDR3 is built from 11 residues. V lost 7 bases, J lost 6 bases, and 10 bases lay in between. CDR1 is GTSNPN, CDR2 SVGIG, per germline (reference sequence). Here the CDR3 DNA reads TGTGCCTCCCACGACTTCAATGAGCAGTTCTTC. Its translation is CASHDFNEQFF.

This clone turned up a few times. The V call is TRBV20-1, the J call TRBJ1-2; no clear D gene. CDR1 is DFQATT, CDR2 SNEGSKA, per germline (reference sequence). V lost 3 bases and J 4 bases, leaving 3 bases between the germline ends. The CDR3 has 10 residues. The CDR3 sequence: CSASLYGYTF. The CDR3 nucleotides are TGCAGTGCTAGTCTCTATGGCTACACCTTC.

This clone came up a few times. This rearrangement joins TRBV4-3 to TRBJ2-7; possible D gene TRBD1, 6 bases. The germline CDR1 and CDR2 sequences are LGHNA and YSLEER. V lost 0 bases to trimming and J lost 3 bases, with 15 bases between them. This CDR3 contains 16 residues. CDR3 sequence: CASSQDGHRDIYEQYF. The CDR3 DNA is TGCGCCAGCAGCCAAGATGGGCACAGGGATATCTACGAGCAGTACTTC.

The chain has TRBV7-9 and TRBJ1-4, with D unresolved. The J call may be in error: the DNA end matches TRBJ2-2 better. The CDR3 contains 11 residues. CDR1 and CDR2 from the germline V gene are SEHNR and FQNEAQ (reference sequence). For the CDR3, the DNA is TGTGCCAGCAGCTTAAACTGGGAGCTGTTTTTT. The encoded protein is CASSLNWELFF.

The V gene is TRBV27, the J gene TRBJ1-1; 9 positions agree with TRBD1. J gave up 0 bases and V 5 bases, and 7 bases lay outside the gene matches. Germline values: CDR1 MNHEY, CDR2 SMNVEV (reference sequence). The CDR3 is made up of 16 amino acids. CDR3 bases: TGTGCCAGCAGTATACGACAGGGGGGGATGAACACTGAAGCTTTCTTT. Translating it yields CASSIRQGGMNTEAFF.

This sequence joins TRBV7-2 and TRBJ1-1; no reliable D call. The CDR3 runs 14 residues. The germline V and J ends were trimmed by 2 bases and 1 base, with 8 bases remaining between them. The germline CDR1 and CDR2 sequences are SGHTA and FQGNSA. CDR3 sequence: CASSLSTSNTEAFF. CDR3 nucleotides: TGTGCCAGCAGCTTATCCACCTCGAACACTGAAGCTTTCTTT.

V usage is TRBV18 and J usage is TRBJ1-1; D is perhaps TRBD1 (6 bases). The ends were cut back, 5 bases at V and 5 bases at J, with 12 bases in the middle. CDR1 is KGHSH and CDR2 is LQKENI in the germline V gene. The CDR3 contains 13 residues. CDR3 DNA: TGTGCCAGCTCAGAAAACAGGGTTACTGAAGCTTTCTTT. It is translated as CASSENRVTEAFF.

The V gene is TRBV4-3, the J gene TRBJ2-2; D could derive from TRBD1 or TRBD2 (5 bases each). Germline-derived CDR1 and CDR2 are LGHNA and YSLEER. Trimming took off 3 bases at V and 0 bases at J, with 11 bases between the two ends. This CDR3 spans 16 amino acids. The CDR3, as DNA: TGCGCCAGCAGCCACTCCGGGACCCCGAACACCGGGGAGCTGTTTTTT. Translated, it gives CASSHSGTPNTGELFF.

In DNA form, the CDR3 reads TGTGCCAGCAGTGAATGGGCAGGGGGCTCTGGAAACACCATATATTTT. Protein sequence: CASSEWAGGSGNTIYF. This chain links TRBV6-1 with TRBJ1-3, with 7 positions matching TRBD1. From germline, CDR1 is MNHNS and CDR2 SASEGT. The trim removed 2 bases at V and 0 bases at J, leaving 4 bases unmatched. The CDR3 is 16 residues long.

This CDR3 is CASSLYVRRESRTDTQYF. The CDR3 DNA sequence: TGTGCCAGCAGCTTATACGTCCGGCGGGAGAGTCGCACAGATACGCAGTATTTT. The chain couples TRBV7-8 to TRBJ2-3; TRBD2 agrees at 7 bases. Germline loops: CDR1 SGHVS, CDR2 FQNEAQ. The CDR3 totals 18 residues. With 2 bases clipped from V and 1 base from J, the junction kept 12 bases outside the gene matches. The full variable domain, completed using reference TRBV7-8 and TRBJ2-3, is GAGVSQSPRYKVAKRGQDVALRCDPISGHVSLFWYQQALGQGPEFLTYFQNEAQLDKSGLPSDRFFAERPEGSVSTLKIQRTQQEDSAVYLCASSLYVRRESRTDTQYFGPGTRLTVL.